These T cell receptor beta chains were read from a single sample in a study of early T cells in non-severe SARS-CoV-2 infection. TCRdb ran MiXCR on the 5' RACE reads and lists one entry per CDR3 protein. Of 50,000 to 70,000 distinct CDR3 sequences listed, roughly an eighth are singletons. The sequencing input was whole blood. The receptors stem from an adult who was a healthcare worker with PCR-confirmed SARS-CoV-2 infection or an uninfected control (not recorded which). The CDR3 runs from the conserved cysteine through the conserved F or W. D genes are given only for firm matches. Clone size, where shown, is once, few, many, or a class for clones that have expanded.

V	D	size	J	CDR3	DNA
TRBV5-1	.	.	TRBJ1-1	CASCEPTANTEAFF	TGCGCCAGCTGCGAACCGACAGCAAACACTGAAGCTTTCTTT
TRBV20-1	TRBD2	many	TRBJ2-3	CSATSWLAGASTDTQYF	TGCAGTGCTACCTCCTGGCTAGCGGGGGCGAGCACAGATACGCAGTATTTT
TRBV9	TRBD2	many	TRBJ2-1	CASNPSGGLSYNEQFF	TGTGCCAGCAACCCTAGCGGGGGTCTTTCCTACAATGAGCAGTTCTTC
TRBV3-1	TRBD2	.	TRBJ2-3	CASSQRGGTDTQYF	TGTGCCAGCAGCCAACGGGGGGGCACAGATACGCAGTATTTT
TRBV24-1	.	.	TRBJ2-3	CATSDPTGDTQYF	TGTGCCACCAGTGATCCTACAGGGGATACGCAGTATTTT
TRBV12-3/TRBV12-4	.	few	TRBJ1-2	CASSLGGVYGYTF	TGTGCCAGCAGTTTGGGGGGCGTCTATGGCTACACCTTC
TRBV7-2	TRBD2	few	TRBJ2-1	CASSFQTSGGRNEQFF	TGTGCCAGCAGCTTTCAGACTAGCGGGGGTCGAAATGAGCAGTTCTTC
TRBV6-1	.	.	TRBJ2-7	CASRDDRSRLYEQYF	TGTGCCAGCAGGGACGACAGATCACGCCTCTACGAGCAGTACTTC
TRBV10-1	.	many	TRBJ2-7	CASSPSGRTYEQYF	TGCGCCAGCAGTCCAAGTGGGAGGACCTACGAGCAGTACTTC
TRBV9	.	many	TRBJ1-2	CASSADPNYGYTF	TGTGCCAGCAGCGCAGACCCTAACTATGGCTACACCTTC
TRBV20-1	TRBD2	few	TRBJ2-3	CSARDQIHSGGARVTQYF	TGCAGTGCTAGAGATCAGATTCATAGCGGGGGGGCTCGGGTTACGCAGTATTTT
TRBV7-2	.	many	TRBJ1-2	CASSLNSQNYGYTF	TGTGCCAGCAGCTTGAACTCACAGAACTATGGCTACACCTTC
TRBV6-2/TRBV6-3	.	.	TRBJ1-5	CASSYRSYNQPQHF	TGTGCCAGCAGTTACAGAAGCTATAATCAGCCCCAGCATTTT
TRBV10-3	TRBD1	many	TRBJ2-7	CAIGQGGEQYF	TGTGCCATCGGACAGGGGGGCGAGCAGTACTTC
TRBV6-4	.	.	TRBJ2-2	CASSDSAADTGELFF	TGTGCCAGCAGTGACTCGGCAGCGGACACCGGGGAGCTGTTTTTT
TRBV5-6	TRBD2	few	TRBJ2-7	CASSLLAGGRDEQYF	TGTGCCAGCAGCTTGCTCGCGGGGGGTCGTGACGAGCAGTACTTC
TRBV20-1	.	.	TRBJ2-7	CSARFQGTYEQYF	TGCAGTGCTAGGTTCCAGGGGACCTACGAGCAGTACTTC
TRBV11-2	.	few	TRBJ2-3	CASAGGGEADTQYF	TGTGCCAGCGCAGGAGGAGGGGAGGCAGATACGCAGTATTTT
TRBV29-1	TRBD1	.	TRBJ2-6	CSVQTGGRSGANVLTF	TGCAGCGTTCAGACAGGGGGCCGTTCTGGGGCCAACGTCCTGACTTTC
TRBV29-1	.	many	TRBJ1-2	CSVEKGRGVYGYTF	TGCAGCGTTGAAAAAGGTCGGGGAGTCTATGGCTACACCTTC
TRBV7-2	TRBD2	.	TRBJ2-5	CASSLAASGGQETQYF	TGTGCCAGCAGCTTAGCCGCTAGCGGGGGGCAAGAGACCCAGTACTTC
TRBV18	TRBD1	many	TRBJ1-1	CASGGTAGAVWTEAFF	TGTGCCAGCGGAGGGACAGCTGGGGCGGTATGGACTGAAGCTTTCTTT
TRBV2	.	.	TRBJ2-7	CASTHSYEQYF	TGTGCCAGCACCCACTCCTACGAGCAGTACTTC
TRBV20-1	.	.	TRBJ2-1	CSARVPTGLGQFF	TGCAGTGCTAGAGTACCTACAGGTCTTGGGCAGTTCTTC
TRBV12-3/TRBV12-4	.	.	TRBJ2-7	CASSLEMQSGGPGIYEQYF	TGTGCCAGCAGTTTAGAAATGCAGAGTGGGGGCCCAGGCATCTACGAGCAGTACTTC
TRBV12-3/TRBV12-4	TRBD1	.	TRBJ1-2	CASSPSVGGQRGYGYTF	TGTGCCAGCAGTCCAAGTGTCGGGGGACAGAGGGGCTATGGCTACACCTTC
TRBV12-3/TRBV12-4	.	many	TRBJ2-7	CASSLGDLYEQYF	TGTGCCAGCAGTCTAGGAGATTTGTACGAGCAGTACTTC
TRBV12-3/TRBV12-4	.	.	TRBJ1-2	CASSLSGQSNYGYTF	TGTGCCAGCAGTCTTTCAGGGCAATCTAACTATGGCTACACCTTC